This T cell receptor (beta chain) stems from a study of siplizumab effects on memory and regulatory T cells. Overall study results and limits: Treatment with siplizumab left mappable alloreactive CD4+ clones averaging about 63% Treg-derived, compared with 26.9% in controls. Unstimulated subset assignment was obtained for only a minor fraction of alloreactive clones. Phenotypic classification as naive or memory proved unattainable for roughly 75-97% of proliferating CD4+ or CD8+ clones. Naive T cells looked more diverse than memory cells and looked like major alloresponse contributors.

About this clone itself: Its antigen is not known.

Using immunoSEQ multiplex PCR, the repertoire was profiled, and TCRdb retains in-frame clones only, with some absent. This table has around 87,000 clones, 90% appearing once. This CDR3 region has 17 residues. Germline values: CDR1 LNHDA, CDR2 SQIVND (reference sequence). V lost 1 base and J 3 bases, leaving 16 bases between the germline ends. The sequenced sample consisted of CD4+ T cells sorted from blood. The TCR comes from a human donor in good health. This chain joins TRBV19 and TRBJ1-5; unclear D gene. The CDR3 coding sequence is TGTGCCAGTAGTATAGCTGCTTCCGGGGTCGCCAATCAGCCCCAGCATTTT. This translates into CASSIAASGVANQPQHF. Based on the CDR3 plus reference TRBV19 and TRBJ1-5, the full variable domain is DGGITQSPKYLFRKEGQNVTLSCEQNLNHDAMYWYRQDPGQGLRLIYYSQIVNDFQKGDIAEGYSVSREKKESFPLTVTSAQKNPTAFYLCASSIAASGVANQPQHFGDGTRLSIL.